This TCR beta chain was documented in a study of Graves' ophthalmopathy and Graves' hyperthyroidism. Study information: Investigators collected peripheral blood at initial diagnosis, before any treatment was given.

The study, taken as a whole, reports: Ophthalmopathy progression cases were predicted by the model with 70% to 71% sensitivity and 72.22% specificity.

Amplification from RNA transcripts yielded the TCR beta CDR3 regions. After a first-round RT-PCR with HTBI primers, a second-round multiplex PCR was run. TCRdb re-called the multiplex PCR reads with MiXCR, one entry per CDR3 protein. Among hundreds of thousands of distinct CDR3 sequences listed, about 38% were seen once. Clinical symptoms, serum thyroxine, TRAb, thyroid ultrasound and orbital computed tomography were relied on for diagnosis. This clonotype has at least ten counts. The antigen remains undetermined. Per germline, CDR1 MNHEY and CDR2 SVGAGI. This CDR3 is built from 11 residues. V lost 6 bases and J lost 7, with 9 bases in between.

The chain recombines TRBV6-5 with TRBJ2-5; the D is unclear. Specimen: peripheral blood. This receptor was identified in an adult man with Graves' ophthalmopathy. Written as DNA, the CDR3 is TGTGCCAGCAGCCCACTTACGACCCAGTACTTC. Protein: CASSPLTTQYF.